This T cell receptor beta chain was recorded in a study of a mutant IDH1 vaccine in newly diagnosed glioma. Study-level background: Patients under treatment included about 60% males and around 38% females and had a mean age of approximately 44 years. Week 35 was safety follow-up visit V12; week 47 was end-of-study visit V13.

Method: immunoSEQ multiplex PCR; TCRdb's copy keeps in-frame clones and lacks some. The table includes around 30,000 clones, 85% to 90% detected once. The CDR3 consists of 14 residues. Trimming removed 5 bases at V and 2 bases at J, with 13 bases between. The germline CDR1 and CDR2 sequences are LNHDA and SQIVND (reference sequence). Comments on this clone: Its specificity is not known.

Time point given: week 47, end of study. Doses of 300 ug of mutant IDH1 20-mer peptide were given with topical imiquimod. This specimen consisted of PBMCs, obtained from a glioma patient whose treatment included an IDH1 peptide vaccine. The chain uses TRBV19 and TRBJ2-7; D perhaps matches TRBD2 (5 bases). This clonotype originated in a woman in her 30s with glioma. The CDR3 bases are TGTGCCAGTAGTGTTTTTGAGGGCACCTACGAGCAGTACTTC. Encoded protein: CASSVFEGTYEQYF.